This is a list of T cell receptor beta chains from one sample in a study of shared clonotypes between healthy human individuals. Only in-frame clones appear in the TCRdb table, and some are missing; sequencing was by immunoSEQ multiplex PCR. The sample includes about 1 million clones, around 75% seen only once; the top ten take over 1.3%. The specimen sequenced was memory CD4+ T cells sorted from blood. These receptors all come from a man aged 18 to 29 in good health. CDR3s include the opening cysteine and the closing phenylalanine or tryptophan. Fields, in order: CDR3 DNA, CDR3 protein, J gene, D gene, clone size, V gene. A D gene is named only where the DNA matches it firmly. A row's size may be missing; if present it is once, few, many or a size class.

CDR3 DNA: TGTGCCATCAACGCCGGGACTAACACTGAAGCTTTCTTT
CDR3 protein: CAINAGTNTEAFF
J gene: TRBJ1-1
D gene: .
clone size: .
V gene: TRBV10-3

CDR3 DNA: TGCGCCAGCAGCGCAGACAGGGTGGCAGATACGCAGTATTTT
CDR3 protein: CASSADRVADTQYF
J gene: TRBJ2-3
D gene: TRBD1
clone size: .
V gene: TRBV5-1

CDR3 DNA: TGTGCCAGTAGTAGGAGTTGGGGAGAGACCCAGTACTTC
CDR3 protein: CASSRSWGETQYF
J gene: TRBJ2-5
D gene: .
clone size: .
V gene: TRBV19

CDR3 DNA: TGCGCCAGCAGGATTGGACAGGGGGCGGGTAATGAAAAACTGTTTTTT
CDR3 protein: CASRIGQGAGNEKLFF
J gene: TRBJ1-4
D gene: TRBD1
clone size: .
V gene: TRBV5-1

CDR3 DNA: TGTGCCAGCAGCTTACGGCCGGGCCTCATCCAAGAGACCCAGTACTTC
CDR3 protein: CASSLRPGLIQETQYF
J gene: TRBJ2-5
D gene: .
clone size: .
V gene: TRBV7-9

CDR3 DNA: TGTGCCAGCAGTGAAGGGCTAAACTTGGACTATGGCTACACCTTC
CDR3 protein: CASSEGLNLDYGYTF
J gene: TRBJ1-2
D gene: .
clone size: .
V gene: TRBV6-1

CDR3 DNA: TGTGCCAGCTCACCGTCTTATAATCAGCCCCAGCATTTT
CDR3 protein: CASSPSYNQPQHF
J gene: TRBJ1-5
D gene: .
clone size: .
V gene: TRBV18

CDR3 DNA: TGTGCCAGCAGCCGCGACAGGGGGCGAGCAGATACGCAGTATTTT
CDR3 protein: CASSRDRGRADTQYF
J gene: TRBJ2-3
D gene: TRBD1
clone size: .
V gene: TRBV28

CDR3 DNA: TGTGCCAGCAGCTTAGAATGGGGTAGGTTTTACAATGAGCAGTTCTTC
CDR3 protein: CASSLEWGRFYNEQFF
J gene: TRBJ2-1
D gene: .
clone size: once
V gene: TRBV7-9

CDR3 DNA: TGTGCCAGTAGTAAATGGGTAGCGGATCTCAATGAGCAGTTCTTC
CDR3 protein: CASSKWVADLNEQFF
J gene: TRBJ2-1
D gene: .
clone size: .
V gene: TRBV19

CDR3 DNA: TGTGCCAGCGGGAGGGACAGGGCCGACAATGAGCAGTTCTTC
CDR3 protein: CASGRDRADNEQFF
J gene: TRBJ2-1
D gene: TRBD1
clone size: .
V gene: TRBV2

CDR3 DNA: TGCAGCGTTGAAGCCCTTGGACAGGTTCAGTACTTC
CDR3 protein: CSVEALGQVQYF
J gene: TRBJ2-4
D gene: TRBD1
clone size: .
V gene: TRBV29-1

CDR3 DNA: TGTGCCAGCAGCCCTATGACAGGGGGAAAGTGGGGCTACACCTTC
CDR3 protein: CASSPMTGGKWGYTF
J gene: TRBJ1-2
D gene: TRBD1
clone size: .
V gene: TRBV16

CDR3 DNA: TGTGCCAGCAGAGAGGTGGATTCACCCCTCCACTTT
CDR3 protein: CASREVDSPLHF
J gene: TRBJ1-6
D gene: .
clone size: .
V gene: TRBV28

CDR3 DNA: TGTGCCAGTTACCACGCTAACACCTACGAGCAGTACTTC
CDR3 protein: CASYHANTYEQYF
J gene: TRBJ2-7
D gene: .
clone size: .
V gene: TRBV6-1

CDR3 DNA: TGCGCCAGCAGTGAGTCGAGGACTGGACGAACCGGGGAGCTGTTTTTT
CDR3 protein: CASSESRTGRTGELFF
J gene: TRBJ2-2
D gene: .
clone size: few
V gene: TRBV10-2

CDR3 DNA: TGTGCCAGCAGCGAGGGGCGGGTTTACGAGCAGTACTTC
CDR3 protein: CASSEGRVYEQYF
J gene: TRBJ2-7
D gene: .
clone size: .
V gene: TRBV7-2

CDR3 DNA: TGTGCCAGCAGTTCTAGCGGGGGAGGGAACATTCAGTACTTC
CDR3 protein: CASSSSGGGNIQYF
J gene: TRBJ2-4
D gene: TRBD2
clone size: .
V gene: TRBV28

CDR3 DNA: TGTGCCAGCAGCTTAGCCGCGCTGACCGGGGAGCTGTTTTTT
CDR3 protein: CASSLAALTGELFF
J gene: TRBJ2-2
D gene: .
clone size: .
V gene: TRBV7-9

CDR3 DNA: TGTGCCAGCAGCTTGGCCTTGGCGGTTCGAACTGAAGCTTTCTTT
CDR3 protein: CASSLALAVRTEAFF
J gene: TRBJ1-1
D gene: .
clone size: .
V gene: TRBV5-8

CDR3 DNA: TGTGCCAGCAGCTACCGGACAGCTCAAGAGACCCAGTACTTC
CDR3 protein: CASSYRTAQETQYF
J gene: TRBJ2-5
D gene: .
clone size: .
V gene: TRBV5-6

CDR3 DNA: TGCGCCAGCAGCCAATACTACCGAGACTCCTACGAGCAGTACTTC
CDR3 protein: CASSQYYRDSYEQYF
J gene: TRBJ2-7
D gene: .
clone size: .
V gene: TRBV4-3

CDR3 DNA: TGCAGCGTTGACGAAGGTTCCACCATATATTTT
CDR3 protein: CSVDEGSTIYF
J gene: TRBJ1-3
D gene: .
clone size: .
V gene: TRBV29-1